The 25 T cell receptor beta chains presented below share a single source sample, sequenced in a study of blood T cells in healthy people across ages. The use of a sample-barcoded 5' primer and a J-beta primer mix characterized a second PCR of roughly 6 to 12 cycles. MiXCR, applied by TCRdb to the 5' RACE reads, yields one record per CDR3 protein. Altogether hundreds of thousands of distinct CDR3 sequences are present, under 35% being singletons, with the ten largest covering approximately 15%. Sequenced sample: blood. The receptor set was obtained from a woman aged 80 or over in good health.

This clonotype was seen repeatedly, ten times or more. The chain couples TRBV10-3 to TRBJ1-2; D possibly corresponds to TRBD1 (5 bases). Germline CDR1 is ENHRY and CDR2 is SYGVKD. This CDR3 is built from 14 residues. Trimming removed 4 bases from V and 0 bases from J, with 9 bases in between. Here the CDR3 reads CAISGGSSNYGYTF. In DNA form, the CDR3 reads TGTGCCATCAGTGGGGGCAGCTCTAACTATGGCTACACCTTC.

CDR3 nucleotides: TGTGCCATTCGGGAGGCAGGGAGCTCCTACGAGCAGTACTTC. Translated, it gives CAIREAGSSYEQYF. The chain joins TRBV7-3 to TRBJ2-7; 7 bases map to TRBD2. With 10 bases clipped from V and 0 bases from J, the junction kept 9 bases outside the gene matches. The germline gives CDR1 SGHTA, CDR2 FQGTGA. The CDR3 spans 14 residues.

This clonotype was observed once. The rearrangement joins TRBV12-3 or TRBV12-4 to TRBJ2-6, with D possibly matching TRBD2 (6 bases). The CDR3 is 16 residues long. Trimming removed 5 bases at V and 1 base at J, with 12 bases between. CDR3 bases: TGTGCCAGCAGTCTCCCTCGGGGGTCTGGGGCCAACGTCCTGACTTTC. Protein: CASSLPRGSGANVLTF.

The chain recombines TRBV6-2 or TRBV6-3 with TRBJ2-2; the match to TRBD2 covers 8 bases. The CDR3 is made up of 16 amino acids. Trimming took 8 bases from V and 2 from J; bases not matched to a gene: 10. CDR1 and CDR2 (germline): MNHEY, SVGEGT. As DNA, the CDR3 is TGTGCCAGCTCAAGGGCGGGGGGCAAAAACACCGGGGAGCTGTTTTTT. This gives the protein CASSRAGGKNTGELFF.

The rearrangement uses TRBV6-2 or TRBV6-3 and TRBJ1-5, with D unclear. Germline CDR1 reads MNHEY; CDR2 reads SVGEGT. Trimming removed 6 bases at V and 0 bases at J, with 12 bases between. The CDR3 contains 15 residues. In DNA, the CDR3 is TGTGCCAGCAGGGACCTTGTTCTTAGCAATCAGCCCCAGCATTTT. Translated, it gives CASRDLVLSNQPQHF.

This clonotype was seen repeatedly, ten times or more. This chain links TRBV5-6 with TRBJ2-1; D gene ambiguous. CDR1 and CDR2 from the germline V gene are SGHDT and YYEEEE. V was cut by 2 bases and J by 4 bases, with 16 bases left in between. This CDR3 is 16 amino acids long. In DNA form, the CDR3 reads TGTGCCAGCAGCTTCTACAGACCGCACCCGTACAATGAGCAGTTCTTC. Residues: CASSFYRPHPYNEQFF.

At least ten counts were recorded for this clonotype. The genes are TRBV5-1 and TRBJ2-5; D unresolved. V lost 2 bases and J lost 3, with 8 bases in between. The CDR3 totals 13 residues. Germline CDR1 SGHRS, CDR2 YFSETQ. CDR3 residues: CASSFHLEETQYF. DNA for the CDR3: TGCGCCAGCAGCTTCCATTTGGAAGAGACCCAGTACTTC.

Comment on this clonotype: This may be a read error: a much more frequent sequence differs by one nucleotide. The J gene is TRBJ2-4, the V gene TRBV2, with D perhaps TRBD1 (5 bases). CDR3 length: 14 residues. V lost 6 bases and J lost 13, with 22 bases in between. The germline CDR1 and CDR2 sequences are SNHLY and FYNNEI. CDR3 sequence reads: CASRKDRTSYGQYF. For the CDR3, the DNA is TGTGCCAGCAGAAAAGACCGGACATCCTACGGGCAGTACTTC.

In its sample, this clonotype was seen many times. The V gene is TRBV6-6, the J gene TRBJ1-5; 9 nucleotides match TRBD1. V lost 9 bases, J lost 7 bases, and 10 bases stayed unmatched. The CDR3 totals 14 residues. The germline CDR1 and CDR2 sequences are MNHNY and SVGAGI (reference sequence). The CDR3 region is CASVPGTGYQPQHF. CDR3 sequence (DNA): TGTGCCAGTGTCCCCGGGACAGGGTACCAGCCCCAGCATTTT.

At least ten counts were recorded for this clonotype. The chain uses TRBV7-2 and TRBJ2-1, with D maybe TRBD2 (7 bases). V was cut by 1 base and J by 7 bases, with 14 bases left in between. CDR1 and CDR2 (germline): SGHTA, FQGNSA. The CDR3 is made up of 15 amino acids. The DNA for the CDR3 is TGTGCCAGCAGCTTAGTAGGGGGGGCGGGGAATGAGCAGTTCTTC. This gives the protein CASSLVGGAGNEQFF.

The chain couples TRBV10-3 to TRBJ1-2; D possibly corresponds to TRBD1 (6 bases). The CDR3 has 17 amino acids. The germline V gene encodes CDR1 ENHRY and CDR2 SYGVKD. Trimming left V 5 bases short and J 5 bases short, with 24 bases between. This CDR3 is CAISQTRDGRGGYGYTF. Written as DNA, the CDR3 is TGTGCCATCAGTCAAACCCGGGACGGTCGAGGGGGTTATGGCTACACCTTC.

About this clonotype itself: A single base separates this from a much larger clone, so it may be a read error. The chain combines TRBV11-2 with TRBJ2-5; 8 nucleotides agree with TRBD1. The tail of the sequence fits TRBJ2-7 better, so the J call may be wrong. CDR1 is SGHAT and CDR2 is FQNNGV in the germline V gene. CDR3 length: 15 amino acids. The CDR3 here is CASSLPGQVRYEQYF. In nucleotides, the CDR3 is TGTGCCAGCAGCTTACCGGGACAGGTGCGCTACGAGCAGTACTTC.

This clonotype was seen many times. V is TRBV14 and J is TRBJ1-6, with TRBD1 matching 8 bases. V dropped 4 bases and J dropped 3; count of bases not matched to a gene: 5. The CDR3 consists of 16 residues. CDR1 and CDR2 (germline): SGHDN, FVKESK. The CDR3 region is CASSPRQGIYNSPLHF. CDR3 bases: TGTGCCAGCAGCCCCCGACAGGGGATCTATAATTCACCCCTCCACTTT.

This clonotype was recorded a few times. The J gene is TRBJ2-7, the V gene TRBV27; D gene uncertain. Trimming removed 5 bases from V and 2 bases from J, with 10 bases in between. There are 13 residues in the CDR3. Germline-derived CDR1 and CDR2 are MNHEY and SMNVEV (reference sequence). The chain's CDR3 is CASSIRVAYEQYF. The CDR3 nucleotides are TGTGCCAGCAGTATAAGGGTAGCCTACGAGCAGTACTTC.

This clonotype turned up a few times. A much larger clone is a single base away; this may be a read error. This rearrangement joins TRBV7-6 to TRBJ2-5; D remains ambiguous. CDR1 is SGHVS and CDR2 is FNYEAQ in the germline V gene. The CDR3 has 16 amino acids. Trimming cost V 5 bases and J 11 bases, with 27 bases left between them. Here the CDR3 reads CASSRSSDGIYNEQYF. In nucleotides, the CDR3 is TGTGCCAGCAGCCGCTCATCTGACGGAATATACAATGAGCAGTACTTC.

This clonotype was seen a few times. The CDR3: CSARKGRSNTEAFF. DNA of the CDR3: TGCAGTGCCAGAAAAGGCAGGTCTAACACTGAAGCTTTCTTT. This chain uses TRBV20-1 with TRBJ1-1; D uncertain. Trimming took off 6 bases at V and 2 bases at J, with 16 bases between the two ends. The length of the CDR3 is 14 residues. CDR1 is DFQATT and CDR2 is SNEGSKA in the germline V gene (reference sequence).

This clonotype was recorded a few times. The V gene is TRBV6-2 or TRBV6-3, the J gene TRBJ1-2; D perhaps matches TRBD1 (6 bases). Germline lookup yields CDR1 MNHEY and CDR2 SVGEGT. Trimming removed 7 bases at V and 1 base at J, with 25 bases between. The CDR3 is made up of 18 amino acids. Written as DNA, the CDR3 is TGTGCCAGCATCCGGCCCCCCCTTCCCGGGACAAGTAACTATGGCTACACCTTC. Protein product: CASIRPPLPGTSNYGYTF.

This clonotype was counted at least ten times. This rearrangement joins TRBV7-9 to TRBJ2-7; no firm D call. V was pared by 1 base and J by 0 bases, with 7 bases between. The length of the CDR3 is 14 residues. Germline V CDR1 and CDR2: SEHNR, FQNEAQ (reference sequence). This CDR3 is CASSLESPSYEQYF. The CDR3 DNA is TGTGCCAGCAGCTTAGAGTCTCCCTCCTACGAGCAGTACTTC.

J is TRBJ1-2 and V is TRBV15; D may be TRBD1 (5 bases). Germline V gene data show CDR1 as LNHNV and CDR2 as YYDKDF (reference sequence). The CDR3 runs 15 residues. Trimming took off 3 bases at V and 3 bases at J, with 14 bases between the two ends. The CDR3 sequence: CATSRPGEAHYGYTF. As DNA, the CDR3 is TGTGCCACCAGCAGGCCGGGGGAGGCCCACTATGGCTACACCTTC.

This clonotype was counted ten times or more. The chain carries TRBV20-1 and TRBJ2-1; D gene ambiguous. The germline V and J ends were trimmed by 0 bases and 4 bases, with 13 bases remaining between them. Germline values: CDR1 DFQATT, CDR2 SNEGSKA (reference sequence). CDR3 size: 15 residues. The chain's CDR3 is CSARDQARPYNEQFF. CDR3 coding DNA: TGCAGTGCTAGAGATCAGGCCCGGCCTTACAATGAGCAGTTCTTC.

This clonotype was detected ten times or more. The DNA for the CDR3 is TGCAGCGGGATCATGGCGGGACAGGGGGCTCGGGAGCAGTTCTTC. It yields the protein CSGIMAGQGAREQFF. The chain is built from TRBV29-1 and TRBJ2-1, with TRBD1 matching over 12 bases. V gave up 7 bases and J gave up 10 bases; unmatched junction bases: 14. The germline V gene has CDR1 SQVTM and CDR2 ANQGSEA. The CDR3 is 15 amino acids.

V gene TRBV25-1 combines with J gene TRBJ2-3; 11 bases are a match to TRBD2. Germline trimming cut 2 bases from V and 1 base from J; bases unmatched to any gene: 5. Germline values: CDR1 MGHDK, CDR2 SYGVNS. The CDR3 covers 17 residues. The CDR3, as DNA: TGTGCCAGCAGTGAAGATCTAGCGGGAGGTGGCACAGATACGCAGTATTTT. Its protein product is CASSEDLAGGGTDTQYF. Complete variable domain (other parts from reference TRBV25-1 and TRBJ2-3): EADIYQTPRYLVIGTGKKITLECSQTMGHDKMYWYQQDPGMELHLIHYSYGVNSTEKGDLSSESTVSRIRTEHFPLTLESARPSHTSQYLCASSEDLAGGGTDTQYFGPGTRLTVL.

The chain couples TRBV7-9 to TRBJ2-1; D is ambiguous. This CDR3 has 14 amino acids. The germline V and J ends were trimmed by 1 base and 4 bases, with 8 bases remaining between them. Germline-derived CDR1 and CDR2 are SEHNR and FQNEAQ (reference sequence). The CDR3 DNA sequence: TGTGCCAGCAGCTTAGAGACCACTTACAATGAGCAGTTCTTC. Its protein is CASSLETTYNEQFF.

This clonotype has at least ten counts. DNA for the CDR3: TGTGCCAGCAGCCCCACGGGGCAGGGAGTTTCCAATGAGCAGTTCTTC. Residues: CASSPTGQGVSNEQFF. The V call is TRBV9, the J call TRBJ2-1; possibly TRBD1 or TRBD2 for D (5 bases each). The CDR3 contains 16 residues. Germline V CDR1 and CDR2: SGDLS, YYNGEE. Trimming pared 4 bases from V and 6 bases from J, leaving 20 bases between.

Note on this clonotype: A read error is possible here, since a much larger clone lies one base away. The CDR3 end shows no conserved phenylalanine or tryptophan, and so a read error is likely. Here the CDR3 reads CSVGDPGGNQPQHC. For the CDR3, the DNA is TGCAGCGTTGGGGACCCGGGGGGCAATCAGCCCCAGCATTGT. V and J are TRBV29-1 and TRBJ1-5, with a weak D call TRBD1 (5 bases). Looked up from germline, CDR1 is SQVTM and CDR2 is ANQGSEA. CDR3 size: 14 residues. V dropped 4 bases and J dropped 2 bases, with 12 bases sitting between them.